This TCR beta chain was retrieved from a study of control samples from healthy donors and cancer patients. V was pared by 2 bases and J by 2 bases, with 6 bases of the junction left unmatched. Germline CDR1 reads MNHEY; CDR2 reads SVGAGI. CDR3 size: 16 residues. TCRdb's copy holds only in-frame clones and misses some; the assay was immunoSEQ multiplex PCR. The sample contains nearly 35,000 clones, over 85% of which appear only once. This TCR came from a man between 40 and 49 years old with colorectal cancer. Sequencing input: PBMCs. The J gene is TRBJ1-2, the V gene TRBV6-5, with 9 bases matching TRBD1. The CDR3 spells CASSYRGQGANYGYTF. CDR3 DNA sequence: TGTGCCAGCAGTTACAGGGGACAGGGAGCGAACTATGGCTACACCTTC.